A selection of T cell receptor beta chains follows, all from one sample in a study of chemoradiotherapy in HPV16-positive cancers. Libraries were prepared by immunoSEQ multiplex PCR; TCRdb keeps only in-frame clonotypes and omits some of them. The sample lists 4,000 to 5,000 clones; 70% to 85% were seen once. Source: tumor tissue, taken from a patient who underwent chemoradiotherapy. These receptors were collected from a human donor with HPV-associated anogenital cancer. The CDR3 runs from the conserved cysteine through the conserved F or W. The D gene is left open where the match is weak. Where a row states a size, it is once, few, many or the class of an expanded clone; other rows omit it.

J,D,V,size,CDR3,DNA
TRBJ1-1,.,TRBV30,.,CAWSANLRGRNTEAFF,TGTGCCTGGAGTGCAAACCTCCGGGGAAGGAACACTGAAGCTTTCTTT
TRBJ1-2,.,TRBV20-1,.,CIGWDSNGYTF,TGCATCGGCTGGGATAGCAATGGCTACACCTTC
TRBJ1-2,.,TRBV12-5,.,CASGLSQTNYGYTF,TGTGCTAGTGGTTTGTCACAGACTAACTATGGCTACACCTTC
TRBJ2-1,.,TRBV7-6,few,CASSLTSSSYNEQFF,TGTGCCAGCAGCTTAACAAGTAGCTCCTACAATGAGCAGTTCTTC
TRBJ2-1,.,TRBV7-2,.,CASSPQYYNEQFF,TGTGCCAGCAGCCCCCAATACTACAATGAGCAGTTCTTC
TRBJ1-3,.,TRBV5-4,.,CASSRQVSSSGNTIYF,TGTGCCAGCAGCCGTCAGGTCTCTAGCTCTGGAAACACCATATATTTT
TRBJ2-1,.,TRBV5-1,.,CASSFRGGDEQFF,TGCGCCAGCAGCTTTAGGGGCGGCGATGAGCAGTTCTTC
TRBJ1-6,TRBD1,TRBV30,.,CAWTRQGPRSPLHF,TGTGCCTGGACCAGACAGGGACCGCGTTCACCCCTCCACTTT
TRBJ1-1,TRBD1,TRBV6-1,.,CASSEYQGALDTEAFF,TGTGCCAGCAGTGAATACCAGGGGGCTTTGGACACTGAAGCTTTCTTT
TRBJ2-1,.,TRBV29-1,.,CSVGHPLQYNEQFF,TGCAGCGTTGGGCACCCATTACAATACAATGAGCAGTTCTTC
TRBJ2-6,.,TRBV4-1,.,CASSQALQSSGANVLTF,TGCGCCAGCAGCCAAGCCTTACAGTCGTCTGGGGCCAACGTCCTGACTTTC
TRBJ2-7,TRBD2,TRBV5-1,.,CASSPGTSGRGYEQYF,TGCGCCAGCAGCCCTGGGACTAGCGGGCGAGGGTACGAGCAGTACTTC
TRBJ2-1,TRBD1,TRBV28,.,CASHERDRAKNEQFF,TGTGCCAGCCACGAACGGGACAGGGCGAAAAATGAGCAGTTCTTC
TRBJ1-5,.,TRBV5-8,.,CASSTGNILQQPQHF,TGTGCCAGCAGCACCGGGAACATCCTTCAACAGCCCCAGCATTTT
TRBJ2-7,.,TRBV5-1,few,CASSPAVGGSYEQYF,TGCGCCAGCAGCCCGGCCGTCGGCGGGTCTTACGAGCAGTACTTC
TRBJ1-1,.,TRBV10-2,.,CASNPKPNTEAFF,TGCGCCAGCAACCCCAAACCGAACACTGAAGCTTTCTTT
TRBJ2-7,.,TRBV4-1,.,CASSQEGGFAPYEQYF,TGCGCCAGCAGCCAAGAGGGGGGCTTTGCCCCTTACGAGCAGTACTTC
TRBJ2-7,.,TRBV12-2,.,CASRLLDRSPSGGHEQYF,TGTGCAAGTCGCTTATTGGATCGAAGCCCGTCCGGCGGCCACGAGCAGTACTTC
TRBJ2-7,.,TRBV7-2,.,CASSSPPGKVWPEQYF,TGTGCCAGCAGCTCTCCCCCGGGCAAGGTGTGGCCCGAGCAGTACTTC
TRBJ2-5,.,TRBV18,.,CASSRGEKETQYF,TGTGCCAGCTCACGCGGGGAGAAAGAGACCCAGTACTTC
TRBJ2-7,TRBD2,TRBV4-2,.,CASSQEYSSGRLTRPYEQYF,TGTGCCAGCAGCCAAGAATATTCTAGCGGGAGGTTAACAAGACCCTACGAGCAGTACTTC
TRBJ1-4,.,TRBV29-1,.,CSVMVGGNEKLFF,TGCAGCGTTATGGTCGGGGGTAATGAAAAACTGTTTTTT
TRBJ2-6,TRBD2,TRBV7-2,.,CASNLAGGLSGANVLTF,TGTGCCAGCAATTTAGCGGGGGGGCTGTCTGGGGCCAACGTCCTGACTTTC
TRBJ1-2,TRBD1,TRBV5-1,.,CASSSPGQVGYTF,TGCGCCAGCAGCTCCCCGGGACAGGTGGGCTACACCTTC
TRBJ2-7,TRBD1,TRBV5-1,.,CASSWDRIIDEQYF,TGCGCCAGCAGCTGGGACAGGATAATTGACGAGCAGTACTTC
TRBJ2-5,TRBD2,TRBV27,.,CASSLSVGGEQYF,TGTGCCAGCAGTTTATCGGTCGGGGGGGAGCAGTACTTC
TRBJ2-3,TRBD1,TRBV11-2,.,CASSLGDRGGDTQYF,TGTGCCAGCAGCTTAGGGGACAGGGGAGGGGATACGCAGTATTTT
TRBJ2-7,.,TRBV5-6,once,CASSFASGYEQYF,TGTGCCAGCAGCTTCGCCTCGGGCTACGAGCAGTACTTC
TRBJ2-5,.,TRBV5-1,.,CASSLFLQETQYF,TGCGCCAGCAGCTTGTTCTTGCAAGAGACCCAGTACTTC
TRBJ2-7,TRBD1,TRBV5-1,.,CASSSPGTGALGEQYF,TGCGCCAGCAGCTCCCCCGGGACAGGGGCTCTGGGGGAGCAGTACTTC
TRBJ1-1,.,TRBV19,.,CASSSGRGGTEAFF,TGTGCCAGTAGTTCAGGACGGGGAGGCACTGAAGCTTTCTTT
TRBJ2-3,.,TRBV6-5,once,CASSRGTDTQYF,TGTGCCAGCAGTAGAGGCACAGATACGCAGTATTTT
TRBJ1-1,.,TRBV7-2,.,CASSPRTGMNTEAFF,TGTGCCAGCAGCCCTCGGACTGGGATGAACACTGAAGCTTTCTTT
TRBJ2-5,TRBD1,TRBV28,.,CASSSGQGLRKQYF,TGTGCCAGCAGCTCCGGACAGGGGTTAAGGAAGCAGTACTTC
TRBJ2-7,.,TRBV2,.,CASSEVEGSPLYEQYF,TGTGCCAGCAGTGAAGTAGAGGGATCTCCCCTATACGAGCAGTACTTC
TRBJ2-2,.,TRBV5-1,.,CASTNGAQANTGELFF,TGCGCCAGCACGAACGGGGCGCAGGCGAACACCGGGGAGCTGTTTTTT
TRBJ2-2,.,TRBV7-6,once,CASSFRVFNTGELFF,TGTGCCAGCAGCTTCCGGGTTTTCAACACCGGGGAGCTGTTTTTT
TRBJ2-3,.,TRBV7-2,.,CASSRQTSTDTQYF,TGTGCCAGCAGCAGACAAACTAGCACAGATACGCAGTATTTT
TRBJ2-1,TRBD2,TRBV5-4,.,CASSFDREGLIPFF,TGTGCCAGCAGCTTTGATCGGGAGGGCCTAATACCGTTCTTC
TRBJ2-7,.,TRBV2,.,CASSGDFYEQYF,TGTGCCAGCAGTGGGGACTTCTACGAGCAGTACTTC
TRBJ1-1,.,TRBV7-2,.,CASSLSGMNTEAFF,TGTGCCAGCAGCTTAAGCGGGATGAACACTGAAGCTTTCTTT
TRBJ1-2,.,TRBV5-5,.,CASSSSVGHNYGYTF,TGTGCCAGCAGCTCGTCAGTAGGACACAACTATGGCTACACCTTC